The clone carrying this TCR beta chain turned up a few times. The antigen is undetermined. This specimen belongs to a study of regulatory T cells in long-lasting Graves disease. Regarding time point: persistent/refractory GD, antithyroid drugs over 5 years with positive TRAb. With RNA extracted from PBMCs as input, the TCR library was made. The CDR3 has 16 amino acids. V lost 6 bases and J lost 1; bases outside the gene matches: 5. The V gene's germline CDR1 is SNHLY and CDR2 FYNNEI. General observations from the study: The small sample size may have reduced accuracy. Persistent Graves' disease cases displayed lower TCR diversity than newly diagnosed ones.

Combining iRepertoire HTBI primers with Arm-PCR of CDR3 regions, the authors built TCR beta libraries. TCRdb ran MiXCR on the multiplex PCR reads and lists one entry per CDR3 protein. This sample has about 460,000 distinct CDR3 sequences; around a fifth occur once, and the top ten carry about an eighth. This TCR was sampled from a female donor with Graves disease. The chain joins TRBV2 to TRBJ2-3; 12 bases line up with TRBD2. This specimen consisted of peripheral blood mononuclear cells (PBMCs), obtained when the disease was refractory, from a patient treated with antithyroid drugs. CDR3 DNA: TGTGCCAGCAGAAGACTAGCGGGAGAAGGCACAGATACGCAGTATTTT. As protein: CASRRLAGEGTDTQYF.